This T cell receptor (beta chain) derives from a study of shared clonotypes between healthy human individuals. Recent acute infections and vaccinations were absent in the healthy HIV-negative adult donors. Deletions cut 8 bases from V and 1 base from J, with 15 bases between. Looked up from germline, CDR1 is LNHNV and CDR2 is YYDKDF (reference sequence). The CDR3 covers 15 residues. Over several immunoSEQ plates, each subset's genomic DNA was distributed in even portions. Sorted-subset replicate PCR reactions contained 200 to 250 ng DNA, corresponding to approximately 30,000 T cell genomes. Sequencing used immunoSEQ multiplex PCR; TCRdb keeps in-frame clones, though not all of them. The sample has about 1.1 million clones, around 78% seen once.

The specimen sequenced was memory CD4+ T cells from PBMCs. The subset was: CD45RA-negative fraction. This TCR derives from a man between 18 and 35 years old in good health. Some clones in this sample may be carry-over from other donors' samples. The V gene is TRBV15, the J gene TRBJ2-1; D perhaps matches TRBD2 (5 bases). CDR3: CATGAMRVSYNEQFF. In DNA form, the CDR3 reads TGTGCCACCGGTGCTATGAGGGTTTCCTACAATGAGCAGTTCTTC. The complete variable domain, with remaining parts taken from reference TRBV15 and TRBJ2-1, reads DAMVIQNPRYQVTQFGKPVTLSCSQTLNHNVMYWYQQKSSQAPKLLFHYYDKDFNNEADTPDNFQSRRPNTSFCFLDIRSPGLGDTAMYLCATGAMRVSYNEQFFGPGTRLTVL.